This T cell receptor (beta chain) was captured by sequencing in a study of OX40 agonist ivuxolimab in advanced cancers. Study overall: Patients received ivuxolimab, an agonistic anti-OX40 (CD134) antibody. In this trial design, patients received ivuxolimab intravenously at 0.01 to 10 mg/kg every 2 weeks.

General study points: At 0.1 to 3.0 mg/kg and by week 6, clonal expansion occurred in CD4+ and CD8+ blood T cells.

Points on this clone: Its antigen is unidentified.

The CDR3 sequence is 14 residues long. Per the germline V gene, CDR1 is MDHEN and CDR2 is SYDVKM. After removal of 4 bases from V and 7 bases from J, the junction contained 5 bases not matched to a gene. The method was immunoSEQ multiplex PCR; TCRdb's version includes in-frame clones alone and lacks a portion of them. The sample lists some 42,000 clones, approximately 83% seen once, with approximately 25% in the top ten. This receptor was taken from an adult with an advanced solid tumor such as melanoma, head and neck, liver or kidney cancer. The gene calls are TRBV28 and TRBJ2-7; TRBD2 agrees at 12 bases. The material sequenced was CD4+ or CD8+ T cells sorted from blood, taken in a trial of the OX40 agonist ivuxolimab. CDR3 amino acids: CASSSSGLAGEQYF. The CDR3 nucleotides read TGTGCCAGCAGTTCGAGTGGACTAGCGGGGGAGCAGTACTTC.